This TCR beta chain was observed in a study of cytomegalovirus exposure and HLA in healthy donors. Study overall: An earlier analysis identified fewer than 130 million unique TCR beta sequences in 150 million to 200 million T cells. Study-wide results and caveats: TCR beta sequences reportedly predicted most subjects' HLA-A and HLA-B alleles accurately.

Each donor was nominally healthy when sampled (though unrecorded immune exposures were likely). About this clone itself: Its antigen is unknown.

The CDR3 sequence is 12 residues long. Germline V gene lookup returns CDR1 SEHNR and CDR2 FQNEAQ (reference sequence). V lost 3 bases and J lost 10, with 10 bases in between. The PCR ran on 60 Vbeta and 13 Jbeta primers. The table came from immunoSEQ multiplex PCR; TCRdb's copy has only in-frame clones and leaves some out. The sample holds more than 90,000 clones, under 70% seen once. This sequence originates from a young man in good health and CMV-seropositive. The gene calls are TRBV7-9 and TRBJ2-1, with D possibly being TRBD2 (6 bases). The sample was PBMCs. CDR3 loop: CASSLTSIEQFF. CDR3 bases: TGTGCCAGCAGCTTGACTAGTATCGAGCAGTTCTTC.